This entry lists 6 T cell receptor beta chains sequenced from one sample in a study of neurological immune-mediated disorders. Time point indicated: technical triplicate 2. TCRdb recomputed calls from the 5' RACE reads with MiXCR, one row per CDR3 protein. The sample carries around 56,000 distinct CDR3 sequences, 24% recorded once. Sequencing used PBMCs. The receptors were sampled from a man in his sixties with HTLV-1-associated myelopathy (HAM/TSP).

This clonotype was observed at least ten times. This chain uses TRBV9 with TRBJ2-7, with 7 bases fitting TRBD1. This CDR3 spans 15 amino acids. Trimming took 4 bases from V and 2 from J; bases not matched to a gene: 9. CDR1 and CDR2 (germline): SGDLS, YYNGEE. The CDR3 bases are TGTGCCAGCAGCCCCCGGACAGGAGACACCTACGAGCAGTACTTC. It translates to CASSPRTGDTYEQYF.

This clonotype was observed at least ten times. The CDR3: CSARDWGLAGGPFADTQYF. CDR3 bases: TGCAGTGCTAGAGACTGGGGACTAGCGGGAGGGCCTTTCGCAGATACGCAGTATTTT. The rearrangement links TRBV20-1 to TRBJ2-3, with 16 bases identical to TRBD2. The V segment lost 0 bases and the J segment 4 bases; nucleotides outside the gene matches: 10. CDR1 and CDR2 from the germline V gene are DFQATT and SNEGSKA (reference sequence). CDR3 length equals 19 residues.

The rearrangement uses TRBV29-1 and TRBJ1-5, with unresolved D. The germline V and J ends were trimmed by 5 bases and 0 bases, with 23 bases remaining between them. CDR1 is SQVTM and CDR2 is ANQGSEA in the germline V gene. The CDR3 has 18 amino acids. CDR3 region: CSVLWYPTPADSNQPQHF. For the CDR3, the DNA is TGCAGCGTTCTTTGGTATCCTACGCCGGCGGATAGCAATCAGCCCCAGCATTTT.

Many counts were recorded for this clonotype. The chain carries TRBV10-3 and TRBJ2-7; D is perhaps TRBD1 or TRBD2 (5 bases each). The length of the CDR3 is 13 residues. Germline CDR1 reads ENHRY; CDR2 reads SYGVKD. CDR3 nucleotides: TGTCCTAAGTCCCCGGACAAACCGGGGGAGCAGTACTTC. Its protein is CPKSPDKPGEQYF.

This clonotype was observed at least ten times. CDR3 in amino acids: CSALRGAPGTLKTQYF. The CDR3 DNA reads as TGCAGTGCTCTTCGGGGGGCACCGGGAACCCTGAAGACCCAGTACTTC. This chain links TRBV20-1 with TRBJ2-5; a possible D gene is TRBD2 (7 bases). Trimming left V 5 bases short and J 6 bases short, with 25 bases between. This CDR3 contains 16 residues. Germline V gene data show CDR1 as DFQATT and CDR2 as SNEGSKA (reference sequence).

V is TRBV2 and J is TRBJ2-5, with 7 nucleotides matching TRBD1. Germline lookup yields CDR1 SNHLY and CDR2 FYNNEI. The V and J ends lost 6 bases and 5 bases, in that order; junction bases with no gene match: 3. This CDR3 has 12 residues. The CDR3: CASSDRDETQYF. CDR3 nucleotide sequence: TGTGCCAGCAGCGACAGGGATGAGACCCAGTACTTC. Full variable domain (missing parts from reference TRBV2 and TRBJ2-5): EPEVTQTPSHQVTQMGQEVILRCVPISNHLYFYWYRQILGQKVEFLVSFYNNEISEKSEIFDDQFSVERPDGSNFTLKIRSTKLEDSAMYFCASSDRDETQYFGPGTRLLVL.